This T cell receptor (beta chain) is from a study of glioma-infiltrating T cells. The CDR3 covers 13 residues. Germline values: CDR1 DFQATT, CDR2 SNEGSKA (reference sequence). V was clipped by 1 base and J by 2 bases, with 9 bases between them. This clonotype came up many times. Its cognate antigen is unknown. Using RNA template, CDR3s of TCR alpha and beta were amplified with iRepertoire arm-PCR. TCRdb re-derived calls from the multiplex PCR reads in MiXCR, one entry per CDR3 protein. The sample yields more than 350,000 distinct CDR3 sequences, 41% seen once. Findings and caveats of the study: Tissue and blood shared very few CDR3 sequences. Gliomas, especially low-grade, showed above-expected tissue-blood divergence; non-neoplastic patients showed below. Signature shared blood CDR3 motifs were enriched in low-divergence and depleted in high-divergence patients.

This sequence was found in a human donor with low-grade glioma or glioblastoma, undergoing nonglioma brain surgery, or in good health (not recorded which). Sequenced sample: glioma tissue, nonneoplastic brain tissue, or PBMCs (not recorded which). The chain employs TRBV20-1 and TRBJ2-7; no clear D. The CDR3 sequence: CSARVPGTYEQYF. CDR3 nucleotides: TGCAGTGCTAGAGTCCCAGGAACCTACGAGCAGTACTTC.